This TCR beta chain stems from a study of CD8 T cell repertoires and HIV-1 epitope variants. Worth noting for this clone: What it binds is not known.

This CDR3 comprises 13 residues. CDR1 is SGHRS and CDR2 is YFSETQ in the germline V gene. Trimming at V came to 4 bases and at J to 7 bases, leaving 5 bases not matched to a gene. Using immunoSEQ multiplex PCR, the repertoire was profiled, and TCRdb retains in-frame clones only, with some absent. The table has 4,600 or so clones, around 67% seen once. The TCR sequence derives from a male donor with HIV. The V and J genes are TRBV5-1 and TRBJ2-1, with TRBD1 matching over 7 bases. Sequences were obtained from cultured CD8+ T cells derived from PBMCs. The CDR3 DNA sequence: TGCGCCAGCAGCGCGACAGGGTGGAATGAGCAGTTCTTC. It codes for CASSATGWNEQFF.